The 27 T cell receptor beta chains reported below all come from one sample, sequenced in a study of technical replicates of blood from a handful of donors. Data came from immunoSEQ multiplex PCR; TCRdb stores just in-frame clones and leaves some out. Of 84,000 or so clones in the sample, 85% to 95% were seen once. The sample was T cells isolated from PBMCs. The receptors here all came from a human donor in good health.

This rearrangement joins TRBV27 to TRBJ2-7; TRBD2 might be the D (6 bases). The CDR3 is 15 amino acids. Germline CDR1 and CDR2: MNHEY and SMNVEV (reference sequence). Trimming pared 2 bases from V and 0 bases from J, leaving 11 bases between. As DNA, the CDR3 is TGTGCCAGCAGTTTAGAGGCGGGGTTCTCCTACGAGCAGTACTTC. It codes for CASSLEAGFSYEQYF.

This chain connects TRBV12-5 to TRBJ2-7; D may be TRBD1 (6 bases). The CDR3 loop spans 21 amino acids. Germline values: CDR1 LGHNT, CDR2 FRNRAP. Trimming shortened V by 6 bases and J by 0 bases, and 33 bases separated the two germline ends. In DNA form, the CDR3 reads TGTGCTAGTGGCCCATACCTCTCTTCTGGGGACACCGCTTTACTCTCCTACGAGCAGTACTTC. Protein product: CASGPYLSSGDTALLSYEQYF. Together with reference TRBV12-5 and TRBJ2-7, the CDR3 gives the full variable domain: DARVTQTPRHKVTEMGQEVTMRCQPILGHNTVFWYRQTMMQGLELLAYFRNRAPLDDSGMPKDRFSAEMPDATLATLKIQPSEPRDSAVYFCASGPYLSSGDTALLSYEQYFGPGTRLTVT.

This chain uses TRBV6-1 with TRBJ1-5, with D tentatively TRBD1 (6 bases). The CDR3 totals 12 residues. Germline-derived CDR1 and CDR2 are MNHNS and SASEGT. The ends were cut back, 10 bases at V and 2 bases at J, with 9 bases in the middle. CDR3 nucleotide sequence: TGTGCCACCCGACAGGGCAATCAGCCCCAGCATTTT. As protein: CATRQGNQPQHF.

The J gene is TRBJ2-2, the V gene TRBV4-1; D is possibly TRBD1 (7 bases). This CDR3 comprises 16 residues. Trimming removed 0 bases at V and 2 bases at J, with 10 bases between. Looked up from germline, CDR1 is MGHRA and CDR2 is YSYEKL. The CDR3 DNA reads as TGCGCCAGCAGCCAAGATCAGGGGGGAAACACCGGGGAGCTGTTTTTT. Its protein is CASSQDQGGNTGELFF.

The CDR3 region has the DNA TGTGCCAGCAGCTTCTTGATGGCGGGGGCCCAAGAGACCCAGTACTTC. Its protein product is CASSFLMAGAQETQYF. This chain uses TRBV7-9 with TRBJ2-5, with a weak D call TRBD2 (7 bases). From germline, CDR1 is SEHNR and CDR2 FQNEAQ (reference sequence). The CDR3 spans 16 residues. Trimming removed 3 bases from V and 1 base from J, with 15 bases in between.

This sequence joins TRBV9 and TRBJ2-3, with 12 bases aligning to TRBD2. This CDR3 comprises 18 residues. Trimming removed 0 bases from V and 5 bases from J; junction bases left unmatched: 10. The germline CDR1 and CDR2 sequences are SGDLS and YYNGEE. This chain's CDR3 is CASSVGPLAGGLGDTQYF. CDR3 bases: TGTGCCAGCAGCGTAGGACCCCTAGCGGGGGGGCTCGGAGATACGCAGTATTTT.

The V and J genes are TRBV6-1 and TRBJ1-2; TRBD1 agrees at 7 bases. Germline trimming cut 4 bases from V and 5 bases from J; bases unmatched to any gene: 4. The CDR3 runs to 13 residues. Looked up from germline, CDR1 is MNHNS and CDR2 is SASEGT. The DNA of the CDR3 is TGTGCCAGCAGTGTCGGGACAGTATATGGCTACACCTTC. This translates into CASSVGTVYGYTF.

This CDR3 reads CSVTRGGSTKTYNEQFF. The DNA for the CDR3 is TGCAGCGTAACCCGGGGCGGGAGCACAAAAACCTACAATGAGCAGTTCTTC. V usage is TRBV29-1 and J usage is TRBJ2-1, with 7 bases lining up with TRBD2. V was pared by 6 bases and J by 2 bases, with 16 bases of the junction left unmatched. Germline V gene data show CDR1 as SQVTM and CDR2 as ANQGSEA. The CDR3 has 17 residues.

This clone was seen only once. The chain recombines TRBV28 with TRBJ1-5; D perhaps matches TRBD1 (5 bases). Germline assignment: CDR1 MDHEN and CDR2 SYDVKM. This CDR3 region has 14 residues. V was shortened by 8 bases and J by 6 bases, with 17 bases between the two germline ends. CDR3 bases: TGTGCCAGCGGGGGGGGATCGGCGGGTCAGCCCCAGCATTTT. Translated, it gives CASGGGSAGQPQHF.

The chain recombines TRBV5-1 with TRBJ2-1, with a weak D call TRBD2 (5 bases). Germline values: CDR1 SGHRS, CDR2 YFSETQ. This CDR3 is built from 14 residues. Trimming took off 2 bases at V and 0 bases at J, with 6 bases between the two ends. CDR3 nucleotide sequence: TGCGCCAGCAGCTTAAGCGGCTCCTACAATGAGCAGTTCTTC. Amino acid sequence: CASSLSGSYNEQFF.

J is TRBJ2-7 and V is TRBV9, with 8 bases matching TRBD2. The V gene's germline CDR1 is SGDLS and CDR2 YYNGEE. The CDR3 covers 15 residues. Losses at the gene ends were 3 bases for V and 6 bases for J; bases not matched to a gene: 11. The CDR3 sequence is CASSGGTSGPLEQYF. The CDR3 DNA reads as TGTGCCAGCAGCGGAGGGACTAGTGGCCCTCTCGAGCAGTACTTC.

This rearrangement joins TRBV7-9 to TRBJ2-1, with a weak D call TRBD2 (6 bases). CDR3 size: 16 residues. CDR1 is SEHNR, CDR2 FQNEAQ, per germline (reference sequence). V lost 4 bases and J lost 5, with 18 bases in between. CDR3 residues: CASSWAGGNSHNEQFF. The CDR3 DNA reads TGTGCCAGCAGCTGGGCAGGAGGGAATAGCCACAATGAGCAGTTCTTC.

The chain uses TRBV9 and TRBJ2-7; perhaps TRBD1 as D (5 bases). Per germline, CDR1 SGDLS and CDR2 YYNGEE. Trimming took off 4 bases at V and 0 bases at J, with 17 bases between the two ends. This CDR3 spans 16 amino acids. CDR3 coding DNA: TGTGCCAGCAGCCCAGGAGCTGGACAACCCTCCTACGAGCAGTACTTC. This encodes CASSPGAGQPSYEQYF.

The chain combines TRBV6-5 with TRBJ1-5; 7 nucleotides agree with TRBD1. This CDR3 has 13 residues. With 5 bases clipped from V and 10 bases from J, the junction kept 8 bases outside the gene matches. Per the germline V gene, CDR1 is MNHEY and CDR2 is SVGAGI. The CDR3 sequence is CASSARDSAPQHF. DNA of the CDR3: TGTGCCAGCAGTGCCCGGGACAGCGCACCCCAGCATTTT.

J is TRBJ2-2 and V is TRBV27; 15 bases fit TRBD2. The junction had 1 base not matched to a gene; V was cut back by 5 bases and J by 6 bases. The CDR3 spans 15 residues. Germline loops: CDR1 MNHEY, CDR2 SMNVEV (reference sequence). The CDR3 DNA sequence: TGTGCCAGCAGTAGGACTAGCGGGAGGGCCGGGGAGCTGTTTTTT. This sequence encodes CASSRTSGRAGELFF.

J is TRBJ2-5 and V is TRBV30; D is unresolved. Germline lookup yields CDR1 GTSNPN and CDR2 SVGIG (reference sequence). The ends were cut back, 0 bases at V and 5 bases at J, with 10 bases in the middle. The CDR3 runs 13 residues. The CDR3 DNA follows: TGTGCCTGGAGTGTAACCTTCAGGGAGACCCAGTACTTC. It is translated as CAWSVTFRETQYF.

The chain combines TRBV7-9 with TRBJ2-3; D call uncertain. Germline V lookup: CDR1 SEHNR, CDR2 FQNEAQ (reference sequence). V shed 7 bases and J shed 4 bases, with 15 bases lying between them. CDR3 length: 14 residues. In nucleotides, the CDR3 is TGTGCCAGCACCTTGCAACGGGTCTCAGATACGCAGTATTTT. It translates to CASTLQRVSDTQYF.

The V gene is TRBV28, the J gene TRBJ1-2; weak D call: TRBD1 (5 bases). The CDR3 covers 13 residues. V shed 9 bases and J shed 2 bases, with 13 bases lying between them. In germline, CDR1 is MDHEN, CDR2 SYDVKM. This CDR3 is CASLTESNYGYTF. DNA for the CDR3: TGTGCCAGTTTGACAGAAAGCAACTATGGCTACACCTTC.

The chain carries TRBV28 and TRBJ1-2, with D possibly matching TRBD1 (5 bases). CDR3 size: 16 residues. V shed 6 bases and J shed 7 bases, with 24 bases lying between them. Germline-derived CDR1 and CDR2 are MDHEN and SYDVKM. The CDR3 reads CASRRHVQGSRGGYTF. The DNA for the CDR3 is TGTGCCAGCAGACGACACGTCCAGGGTAGTAGAGGTGGCTACACCTTC.

The rearrangement uses TRBV27 and TRBJ2-5; 12 bases are shared with TRBD2. Trimming cost V 5 bases and J 4 bases; bases outside gene matches: 2. CDR1 is MNHEY and CDR2 is SMNVEV in the germline V gene (reference sequence). CDR3 length: 14 residues. CDR3 region: CASSRLAGAETQYF. For the CDR3, the DNA is TGTGCCAGCAGTAGACTAGCGGGAGCAGAGACCCAGTACTTC.

J is TRBJ2-1 and V is TRBV10-3; TRBD2 matches 9 bases. This CDR3 comprises 13 residues. Trimming took 8 bases from V and 8 from J; bases not matched to a gene: 7. Germline lookup yields CDR1 ENHRY and CDR2 SYGVKD. In DNA form, the CDR3 reads TGTGCCATCTTTAGCGGGAGTGAGTATGAGCAGTTCTTC. This gives the protein CAIFSGSEYEQFF.

With regard to this clone: A junction end diverges from the germline sequence, so it may reflect a read error. The chain carries TRBV6-1 and TRBJ2-7, with 8 bases lining up with TRBD2. Germline CDR1 MNHNS, CDR2 SASEGT. The CDR3 is made up of 10 amino acids. CDR3 amino acids: CASSEGLDEF. The CDR3 DNA is TGTGCCAGCAGTGAGGGACTAGACGAGTTC.

This clone was observed a single time. This sequence joins TRBV7-9 and TRBJ1-1; tentatively, D is TRBD1 (6 bases). Germline V CDR1 and CDR2: SEHNR, FQNEAQ (reference sequence). V dropped 2 bases and J dropped 3 bases, with 16 bases sitting between them. This CDR3 contains 16 residues. The CDR3 loop reads CASSLFRGPGDTEAFF. DNA for the CDR3: TGTGCCAGCAGCTTATTCAGGGGCCCTGGGGACACTGAAGCTTTCTTT.

The CDR3 DNA is TGTGCCTTCATCGCACAGGCGGGGCTCGCAACTAATGAAAAACTGTTTTTT. Protein sequence: CAFIAQAGLATNEKLFF. The chain carries TRBV30 and TRBJ1-4, with D possibly matching TRBD1 (5 bases). The CDR3 consists of 17 residues. Germline CDR1 reads GTSNPN; CDR2 reads SVGIG (reference sequence). Trimming took off 7 bases at V and 0 bases at J, with 21 bases between the two ends.

The V call is TRBV7-6, the J call TRBJ2-2, with D possibly being TRBD1 (5 bases). CDR1 SGHVS and CDR2 FNYEAQ come from the germline V gene. The ends were cut back, 3 bases at V and 10 bases at J, with 12 bases in the middle. The CDR3 loop spans 13 amino acids. The CDR3 spells CASSLQQGTELFF. In nucleotides, the CDR3 is TGTGCCAGCAGCTTGCAGCAGGGAACGGAGCTGTTTTTT.

This chain uses TRBV15 with TRBJ2-1, with 9 bases lining up with TRBD1. Germline CDR1 is LNHNV and CDR2 is YYDKDF (reference sequence). The CDR3 has 15 residues. Trimming removed 2 bases from V and 8 bases from J; junction bases left unmatched: 7. The CDR3 DNA is TGTGCCACCAGCAGATGGGACAGGGTGGGCGATGAGCAGTTCTTC. Amino acid sequence: CATSRWDRVGDEQFF.

This clone was counted a single time. This sequence joins TRBV30 and TRBJ2-5; the match to TRBD2 covers 8 bases. The CDR3 length is 12 residues. Trimming removed 5 bases from V and 4 bases from J; junction bases left unmatched: 3. Looked up from germline, CDR1 is GTSNPN and CDR2 is SVGIG (reference sequence). In nucleotides, the CDR3 is TGTGCCTGGCACGCGGGGGGAGAGACCCAGTACTTC. Protein: CAWHAGGETQYF.